This TCR beta chain was sequenced for a study of cytomegalovirus exposure and HLA in healthy donors (dated by TCRdb to 2017 to 2019). Regarding the complete study: In an earlier analysis of roughly 590 of the donors, about 260 Gb of sequence data and just under 120 million unique TCR beta sequences from about 190 million T cells were reported. Along with the roughly 670-subject first cohort, a separate validation cohort of over a hundred different subjects was used. Rather than using new phenotypic data, the later analysis identified candidate immune exposures from TCR beta sequences and from how often those sequences occurred across donors. To predict cytomegalovirus infection status, the study brought together high-throughput TCR immunosequencing, statistical association of individual TCRs with disease status, and machine learning. Donor age, sex, ethnicity and CMV serostatus were collected together with the repertoire data. The T cell repertoires of around 670 subjects were profiled by immunosequencing and related to cytomegalovirus serostatus. Every discovery cohort repertoire had been produced on one sequencing platform. Typing coverage varied by locus: 629-630 donors for A, B, C, DRB1 and DQB1; around 560 for DQA1; more than 600 for DPA1; roughly 450 for DPB1. The aim of the study was to test whether cataloging public T cell receptors could identify signatures of past pathogen exposure. An early release covering about 600 HLA-typed donors comprised approximately 290 gigabases of sequencing data and around 85 million unique TCR sequences. Genome-wide SNP genotypes for about 55% of the roughly 670 donors were used in a later genetic analysis, which treated that subset as a discovery cohort. A later analysis re-analyzed previously published TCR beta repertoires from 550 to 700 donors and added high-resolution HLA genotyping to study TCR occurrence patterns. On average, 235,054 unique TCR beta nucleotide sequences were sequenced per donor among some 420 genotyped donors of the cohort, with around 19% of those sequences being non-productive. An earlier analysis of more than 450 of the donors used high-throughput TCR beta sequencing to judge whether each TCR beta V gene segment behaved as functional or pseudogenic. Class I and class II HLA loci were covered by the typing at four-digit resolution. Of the 300 to 500 genotyped donors, less than 85% were placed in the genetic ancestry cluster associated with self-reported Caucasian donors. About five DR-DQ haplotypes were handled as single units for association and clustering, since linkage in the cohort was strong.

The cohort was made up of about 670 healthy bone marrow donors. Cohort members were all nominally healthy when sampled, although unrecorded immune exposures were likely present. The donor tested CMV seropositive and was one of the 289 seropositive cohort members. A peripheral blood sample was provided by each donor, and peripheral blood mononuclear cells were used for TCR beta sequencing. Genomic DNA was extracted from the blood cell samples with the Qiagen DNeasy Blood Extraction Kit. Libraries were made using the immunoSEQ multiplex PCR assay. The multiplex PCR relied on a mix of 60 forward primers for TCR Vbeta segments and 13 reverse primers for TCR Jbeta segments. The CDR3 region of rearranged TCR beta genes was amplified from genomic DNA with a multiplex PCR assay. The Illumina HiSeq System was used to sequence the amplified TCR beta libraries as 87-base-pair reads. As for how the authors treated the data: In a later analysis, tens of millions of unique TCR beta chains were counted across the approximately 620 repertoires, and around 11 million of these chains were shared by at least two donors. A nearest-neighbor algorithm error-corrected the raw reads and collapsed the reads into unique sequences, merging closely related sequences to remove PCR and sequencing errors. V, D and J gene segments were assigned by aligning CDR3 sequences to IMGT reference sequences. Each retained sequence needed at least a six-nucleotide match to both a V gene segment and a J gene segment. Rearrangements were classified as productive when the CDR3 lacked stop codons and remained in frame with V and J, and all other rearrangements were classified as non-productive. Following IMGT convention, CDR3 was defined as the stretch from the second conserved V-encoded cysteine up to the conserved J-encoded phenylalanine. Sequences without an unambiguous match to a single V gene segment were excluded from the earlier analysis of almost 600 of the donors. In an earlier analysis of several hundred of the donors, V segments were called functional above 56.7% productive rearrangements and were called segregating when the between-donor standard deviation exceeded 5%. A statistical classification framework was built for diagnosing cytomegalovirus status from the catalog of TCR beta chain sequences. In a later analysis, TCR nucleotide sequences were compared against IMGT/GENE-DB human TR gene sequences so that V and J genes could be assigned. Using the TCRdist pipeline, a later analysis assigned CDR3 sequences along with most-parsimonious VDJ recombination scenarios. In a later analysis, each TCR beta chain was defined by its CDR3 amino acid sequence together with its V-gene family, and reads without a unique V-gene family were excluded. As a way to deal with suspected cross-contamination and a sequencing artifact, a later analysis dropped 592 nucleotide sequences that were highly shared and had low generation probability. A later analysis calculated a clonal expansion index for each public chain from normalized within-repertoire ranks of inferred template counts. In a later analysis, generation probabilities were computed using a VDJ recombination model fitted to out-of-frame rearrangements, and the results were checked against IGoR. Hypergeometric tests were used in a later analysis to score TCR-TCR, TCR-HLA and TCR-CMV co-occurrence, with a repertoire-size bias correction applied to the TCR pairs. A later analysis estimated false discovery rates by permuting HLA or CMV assignments 20 times. In a later analysis, co-occurring TCRs were grouped with DBSCAN, and TCRdist sequence similarity was added when clustering was performed within HLA-allele-positive subsets. For co-occurrence clustering, repertoires with fewer than 30,000 or more than 120,000 public chains were excluded, along with four or five repertoires with anomalous nucleotide sharing. Here the immuneACCESS table is served through TCRdb, limited to in-frame sequences with V and J called. Missing clones are a known gap in these copies; in checked studies unresolved V genes cover under half, and the rest lacks a known reason. V, J and clone size are taken as reported in that table, and D and trimming were inferred from the DNA itself. The sample yields 90,000 to 130,000 clones; about 80% were counted once. The ten largest clonotypes hold 2.5% to 3.5% of the sample.

CDR1 and CDR2, per the germline V gene (reference sequence), are MNHEY and SMNVEV. V loses 8 bases of germline sequence and J loses 3 bases, and the interval between the two ends is 17 bases. The CDR3 measures 15 amino acids from cysteine to phenylalanine. The kept DNA is CDR3 alone, 45 bases in frame from the first base. The research as a whole found: In a later analysis, most CMV-associated TCR beta chains were found to appear HLA-restricted, with HLA associations seemingly driven largely by CMV exposure. Strong co-occurrence of HLA alleles, especially DR and DQ, made assigning TCR associations to individual alleles difficult. The earlier analysis of approximately 540 of the donors excluded roughly 17 rarely observed V segments, including chromosome 9 orphons, because counts were too low. Specific HLA alleles were associated with 15,000 to 20,000 TCR beta sequences at a false discovery rate of 0.05 in a later analysis. Linkage disequilibrium might explain the correlated functional status among segregating V segments, but an unknown experimental factor could not be ruled out. An earlier analysis of 450 to 750 of the donors showed that most TCR beta V segments appeared in productive rearrangements either about 87% or about 30% of the time, which broadly matched IMGT annotations. A later analysis reported that several top co-occurrence clusters appeared linked to parvovirus B19, influenza, CMV and Epstein-Barr virus. The only immune exposure information available for the cohort was CMV serostatus. In this cohort, only TCR beta chains were sequenced, and detectable features were limited by the absence of alpha or paired-chain data. The study listed 150 to 200 TCR beta chains as associated with cytomegalovirus. A few of the identified cytomegalovirus-associated TCR beta chains were confirmed in vitro to be specific for cytomegalovirus antigens. A later genetic analysis associated a missense DCLRE1C variant with V-gene and J-gene trimming of TCR beta chains, and an independent cohort replicated the association. A further reported finding was that TCR beta sequences accurately predicted the HLA-A and HLA-B alleles for most subjects in the first cohort. Some IMGT-functional V segments, including TRBV6-2 and TRBV6-3, could not be distinguished by the 87-base-pair reads and were therefore excluded. Compared with the roughly 710-donor mean, donors in an Asian-associated ancestry cluster had fewer N-insertions in productive TCRs, according to a later genetic analysis. A cluster of highly shared sequence variants was judged likely to represent a technical artifact of the sequencing pipeline. Because HLA typing was missing for some donors at each locus, association tests included only the typed subset. Most TCR sequences were observed very rarely across donors, whereas some public TCRs were present in many individuals. The classifier was reported to diagnose cytomegalovirus status with high specificity and sensitivity in both the original cohort and the validation cohort. In a later analysis, the rate of TCR association differed among HLA loci, with DRB1 alleles having the most associated TCRs and HLA-C alleles having the fewest. Sequencing depth was assumed to be roughly uniform across donors in the presence/absence analyses, though that assumption may not hold. A later analysis found that HLA-associated TCR beta chains were more clonally expanded and had lower generation probabilities than equally common non-associated chains. According to the authors, the approach could potentially be generalized to other disease states and immunological phenotypes.

Concerning this clone itself: Its antigen is unknown. No much larger clone is present one base from it, and per-base qualities are unavailable.

Material: PBMCs. The clonotype originates from a woman aged 55-75 years in good health and CMV-seropositive. The sequence joins TRBV27 to TRBJ2-4; TRBD2 might be the D gene, on 5 matching bases. The sequenced DNA: TGTGCCAGCGGAGGACGGAGCTCTGGCAAAAACATTCAGTACTTC. This encodes CASGGRSSGKNIQYF.